Included here is one T cell receptor (beta chain) sequence, with context. Its antigen is as yet unknown. The data were obtained in a study of human CD8 memory T cell subsets. Study observations and caveats: Clonotypes that made up the stem-like memory T cell repertoire overlapped minimally with the precursor exhausted T cell repertoire.

Sequencing libraries of TCR beta were made by UMI-labeled 5' RACE. TCRdb re-analyzed the 5' RACE reads; it lists each CDR3 protein once, without DNA. This listing includes about 6,700 distinct CDR3 sequences. The TPEX subset meant dysfunctional early memory CD8+ cells, CCR7+ PD-1+ TIGIT+. The authors enriched total CD8+ T cells by negative magnetic separation. Each subset gave duplicate vials of approximately 140,000 sorted CD8+ T cells for RNA. The CDR3 sequence is 16 residues long. Germline values: CDR1 SGHVS, CDR2 FQNEAQ. The sample was CD8+ T cells from PBMCs. The source is a human donor in good health. The gene calls are TRBV7-8 and TRBJ2-2; TCRdb's D gene call, TRBD2, goes unchecked for lack of DNA. CDR3 sequence: CASSPRRGQYTGELFF. Based on the CDR3 plus reference TRBV7-8 and TRBJ2-2, the full variable domain is GAGVSQSPRYKVAKRGQDVALRCDPISGHVSLFWYQQALGQGPEFLTYFQNEAQLDKSGLPSDRFFAERPEGSVSTLKIQRTQQEDSAVYLCASSPRRGQYTGELFFGEGSRLTVL.